This T cell receptor (beta chain) originates from a study of CD8 T cells in Susac syndrome. Roughly 0.45 to 1 ug RNA was reverse transcribed with random hexamers. From the immunoSEQ multiplex PCR reads, TCRdb called clonotypes with MiXCR, one entry per CDR3 protein. The sample has around 170,000 distinct CDR3 sequences; 85% to 95% are singletons. Trimming pared 6 bases from V and 3 bases from J, leaving 14 bases between. Germline loops: CDR1 DFQATT, CDR2 SNEGSKA (reference sequence). The CDR3 totals 13 residues. The sequencing sample was made of CD8+ T cells from PBMCs. The chain has TRBV20-1 and TRBJ1-2, with D unresolved. The clonotype was recovered from a human donor with multiple sclerosis. The CDR3 protein is CSATPDSYYGYTF. DNA of the CDR3: TGCAGTGCCACGCCTGATTCGTACTATGGCTACACCTTC.